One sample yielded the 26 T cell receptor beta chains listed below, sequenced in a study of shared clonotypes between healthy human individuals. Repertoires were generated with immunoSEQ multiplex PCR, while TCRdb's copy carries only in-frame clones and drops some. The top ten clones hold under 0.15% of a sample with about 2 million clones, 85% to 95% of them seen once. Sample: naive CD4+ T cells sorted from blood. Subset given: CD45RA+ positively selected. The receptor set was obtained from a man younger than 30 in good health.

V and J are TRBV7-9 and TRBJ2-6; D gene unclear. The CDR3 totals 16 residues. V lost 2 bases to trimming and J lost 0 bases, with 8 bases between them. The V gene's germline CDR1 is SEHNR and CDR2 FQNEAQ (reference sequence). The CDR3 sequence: CASSLLRSSGANVLTF. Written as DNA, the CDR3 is TGTGCCAGCAGCTTACTGAGAAGCTCTGGGGCCAACGTCCTGACTTTC.

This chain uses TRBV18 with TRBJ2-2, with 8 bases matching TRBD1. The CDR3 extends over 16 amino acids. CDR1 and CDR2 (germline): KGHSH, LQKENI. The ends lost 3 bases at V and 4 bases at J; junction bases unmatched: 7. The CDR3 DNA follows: TGTGCCAGCTCACCCCAGGGGGCGCTGGCCACCGGGGAGCTGTTTTTT. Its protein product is CASSPQGALATGELFF.

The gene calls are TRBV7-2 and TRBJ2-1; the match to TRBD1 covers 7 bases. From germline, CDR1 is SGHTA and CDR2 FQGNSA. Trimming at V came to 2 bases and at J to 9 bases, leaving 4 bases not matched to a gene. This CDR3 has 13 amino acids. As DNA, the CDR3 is TGTGCCAGCAGCTTAAGGGGGCTCGGTGAGCAGTTCTTC. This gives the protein CASSLRGLGEQFF.

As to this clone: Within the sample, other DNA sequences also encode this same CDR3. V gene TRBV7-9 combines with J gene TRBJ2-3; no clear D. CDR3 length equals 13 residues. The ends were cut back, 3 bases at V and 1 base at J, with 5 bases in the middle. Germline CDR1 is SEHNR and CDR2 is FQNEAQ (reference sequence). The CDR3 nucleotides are TGTGCCAGCAGCTTTAGGGGCACAGATACGCAGTATTTT. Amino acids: CASSFRGTDTQYF.

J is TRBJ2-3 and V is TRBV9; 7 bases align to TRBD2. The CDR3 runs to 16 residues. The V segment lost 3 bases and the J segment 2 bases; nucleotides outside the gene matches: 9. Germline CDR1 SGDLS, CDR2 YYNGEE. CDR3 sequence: CASSGYGTTHTDTQYF. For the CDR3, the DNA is TGTGCCAGCAGCGGCTACGGGACTACCCACACAGATACGCAGTATTTT.

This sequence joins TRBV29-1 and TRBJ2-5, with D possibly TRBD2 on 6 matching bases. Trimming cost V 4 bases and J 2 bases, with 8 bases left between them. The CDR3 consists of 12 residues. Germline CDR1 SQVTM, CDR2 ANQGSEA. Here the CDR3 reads CSVAGTQETQYF. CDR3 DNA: TGCAGCGTTGCTGGGACTCAAGAGACCCAGTACTTC.

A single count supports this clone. The CDR3 spells CASSVPGQSSGNTIYF. The CDR3 bases are TGTGCCAGCAGCGTACCGGGACAGAGCTCTGGAAACACCATATATTTT. The V call is TRBV7-9, the J call TRBJ1-3; 7 nucleotides match TRBD1. The CDR3 sequence is 16 residues long. The V gene end was trimmed by 5 bases and the J gene end by 0 bases; junction bases not matched to a gene: 7. CDR1 and CDR2 from the germline V gene are SEHNR and FQNEAQ (reference sequence).

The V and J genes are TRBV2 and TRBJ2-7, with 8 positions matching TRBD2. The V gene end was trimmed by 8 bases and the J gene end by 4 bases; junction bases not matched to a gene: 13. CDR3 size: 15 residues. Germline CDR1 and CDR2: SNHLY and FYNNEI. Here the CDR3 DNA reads TGTGCCAGCTCGCCGGGAAGCGGGAGTTATTACGAGCAGTACTTC. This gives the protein CASSPGSGSYYEQYF.

The CDR3 spells CASSYGGQPEQYF. The CDR3 DNA reads as TGTGCCAGCAGCTACGGAGGACAGCCCGAGCAGTACTTC. The rearrangement uses TRBV11-2 and TRBJ2-7, with D maybe TRBD1 (6 bases). The germline V gene has CDR1 SGHAT and CDR2 FQNNGV. This CDR3 has 13 residues. Trimming took 4 bases from V and 6 from J, leaving 13 bases between them. Variable domain in full (rest from reference TRBV11-2 and TRBJ2-7): EAGVAQSPRYKIIEKRQSVAFWCNPISGHATLYWYQQILGQGPKLLIQFQNNGVVDDSQLPKDRFSAERLKGVDSTLKIQPAKLEDSAVYLCASSYGGQPEQYFGPGTRLTVT.

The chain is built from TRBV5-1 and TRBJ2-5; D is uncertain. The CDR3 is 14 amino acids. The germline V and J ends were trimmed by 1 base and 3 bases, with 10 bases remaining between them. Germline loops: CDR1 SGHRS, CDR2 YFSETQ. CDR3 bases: TGCGCCAGCAGCTTGCCGCCACATGAAGAGACCCAGTACTTC. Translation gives CASSLPPHEETQYF.

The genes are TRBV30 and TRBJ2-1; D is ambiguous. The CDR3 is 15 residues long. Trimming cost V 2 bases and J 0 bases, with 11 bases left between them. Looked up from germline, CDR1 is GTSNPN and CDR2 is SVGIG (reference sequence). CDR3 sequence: CAWSRDLLSYNEQFF. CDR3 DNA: TGTGCCTGGAGTCGAGACCTGCTCTCCTACAATGAGCAGTTCTTC.

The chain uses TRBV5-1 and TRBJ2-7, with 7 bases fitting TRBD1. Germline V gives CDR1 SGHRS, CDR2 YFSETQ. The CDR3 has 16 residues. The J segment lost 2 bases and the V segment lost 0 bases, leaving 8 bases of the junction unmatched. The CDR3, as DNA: TGCGCCAGCAGCTTGGGTGGGACAGCCGTACCCTACGAGCAGTACTTC. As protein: CASSLGGTAVPYEQYF.

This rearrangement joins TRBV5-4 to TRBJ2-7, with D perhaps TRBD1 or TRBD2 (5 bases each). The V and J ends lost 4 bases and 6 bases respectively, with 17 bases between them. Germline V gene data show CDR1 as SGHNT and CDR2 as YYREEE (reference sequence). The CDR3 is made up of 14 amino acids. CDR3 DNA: TGTGCCAGCAGCCTAGCACTAGGGGTAGGCGAGCAGTACTTC. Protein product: CASSLALGVGEQYF.

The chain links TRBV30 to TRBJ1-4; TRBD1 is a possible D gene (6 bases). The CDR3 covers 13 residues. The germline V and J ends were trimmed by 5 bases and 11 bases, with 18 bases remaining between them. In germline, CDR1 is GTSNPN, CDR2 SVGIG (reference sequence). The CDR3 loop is CAWVQGPFHKLFF. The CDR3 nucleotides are TGTGCCTGGGTACAGGGCCCATTCCACAAACTGTTTTTT.

The CDR3 is CAWSVRGDNSPLHF. The CDR3, as DNA: TGTGCCTGGAGTGTACGGGGAGATAATTCACCCCTCCACTTT. This chain uses TRBV30 with TRBJ1-6; D ambiguous. Per germline, CDR1 GTSNPN and CDR2 SVGIG (reference sequence). The CDR3 has 14 residues. Trimming left V 0 bases short and J 5 bases short, with 8 bases between.

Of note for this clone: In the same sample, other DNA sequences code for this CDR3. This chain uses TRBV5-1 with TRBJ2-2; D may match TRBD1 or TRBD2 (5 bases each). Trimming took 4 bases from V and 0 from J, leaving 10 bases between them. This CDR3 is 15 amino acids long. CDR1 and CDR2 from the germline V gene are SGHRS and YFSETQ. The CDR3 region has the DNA TGCGCCAGCAGCCTGGGACCGACGAACACCGGGGAGCTGTTTTTT. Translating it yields CASSLGPTNTGELFF. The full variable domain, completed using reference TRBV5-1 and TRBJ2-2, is KAGVTQTPRYLIKTRGQQVTLSCSPISGHRSVSWYQQTPGQGLQFLFEYFSETQRNKGNFPGRFSGRQFSNSRSEMNVSTLELGDSALYLCASSLGPTNTGELFFGEGSRLTVL.

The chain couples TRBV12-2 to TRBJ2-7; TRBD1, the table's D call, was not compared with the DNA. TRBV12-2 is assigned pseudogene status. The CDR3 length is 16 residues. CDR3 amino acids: CASRFNSCVRPYEQYF. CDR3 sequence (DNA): TGTGCAAGTCGCTTTAACAGCTGCGTTAGGCCCTACGAGCAGTACTTC.

DNA for the CDR3: TGTGCCACCAGCTCCGAGGGGACAGGGGTGCAGTTCTTC. It encodes CATSSEGTGVQFF. The chain has TRBV15 and TRBJ2-1; TRBD1 aligns across 10 bases. After removal of 5 bases from V and 12 bases from J, the junction contained 7 bases not matched to a gene. From germline, CDR1 is LNHNV and CDR2 YYDKDF (reference sequence). The CDR3 spans 13 residues.

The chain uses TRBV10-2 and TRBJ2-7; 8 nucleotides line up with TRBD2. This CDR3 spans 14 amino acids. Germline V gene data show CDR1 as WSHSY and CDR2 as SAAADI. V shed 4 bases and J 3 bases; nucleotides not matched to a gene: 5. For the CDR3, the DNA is TGCGCCAGCAGTGGACTAGCGACTGACTACGAGCAGTACTTC. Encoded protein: CASSGLATDYEQYF.

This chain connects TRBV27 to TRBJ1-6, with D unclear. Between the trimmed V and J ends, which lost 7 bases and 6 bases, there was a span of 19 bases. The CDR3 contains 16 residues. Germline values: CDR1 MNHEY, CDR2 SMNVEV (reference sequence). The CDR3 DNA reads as TGTGCCAGCATGTCTACCTTCCTTTCGCGTAATTCACCCCTCCACTTT. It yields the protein CASMSTFLSRNSPLHF.

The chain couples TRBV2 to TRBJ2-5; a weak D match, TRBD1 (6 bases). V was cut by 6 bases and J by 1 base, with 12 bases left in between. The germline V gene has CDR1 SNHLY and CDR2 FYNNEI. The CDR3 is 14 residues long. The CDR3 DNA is TGTGCCAGCAGCGTTGGGACAACCCAAGAGACCCAGTACTTC. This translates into CASSVGTTQETQYF. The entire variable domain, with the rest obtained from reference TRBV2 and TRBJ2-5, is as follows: EPEVTQTPSHQVTQMGQEVILRCVPISNHLYFYWYRQILGQKVEFLVSFYNNEISEKSEIFDDQFSVERPDGSNFTLKIRSTKLEDSAMYFCASSVGTTQETQYFGPGTRLLVL.

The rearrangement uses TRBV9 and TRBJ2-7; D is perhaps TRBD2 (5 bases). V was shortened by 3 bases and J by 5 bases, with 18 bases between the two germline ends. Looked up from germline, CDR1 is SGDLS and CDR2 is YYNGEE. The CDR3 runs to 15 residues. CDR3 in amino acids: CASSASPGWQNEQYF. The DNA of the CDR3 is TGTGCCAGCAGCGCATCTCCGGGATGGCAGAACGAGCAGTACTTC.

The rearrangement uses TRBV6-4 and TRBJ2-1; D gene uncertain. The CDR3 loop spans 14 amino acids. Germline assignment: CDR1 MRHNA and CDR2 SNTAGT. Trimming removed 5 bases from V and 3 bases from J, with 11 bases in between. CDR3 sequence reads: CASSHRVSYNEQFF. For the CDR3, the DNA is TGTGCCAGCAGTCATAGGGTTAGCTACAATGAGCAGTTCTTC.

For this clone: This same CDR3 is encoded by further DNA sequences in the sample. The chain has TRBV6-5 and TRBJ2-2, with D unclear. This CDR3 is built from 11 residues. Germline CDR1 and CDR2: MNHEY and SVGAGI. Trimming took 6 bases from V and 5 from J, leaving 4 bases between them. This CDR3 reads CASRGTGELFF. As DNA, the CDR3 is TGTGCCAGCAGAGGGACCGGGGAGCTGTTTTTT.

CDR3 sequence: CAWSVGQREKLFF. The DNA of the CDR3 is TGTGCCTGGAGTGTAGGGCAGCGCGAAAAACTGTTTTTT. J is TRBJ1-4 and V is TRBV30; D is ambiguous. Trimming removed 0 bases from V and 8 bases from J, with 10 bases in between. Germline V CDR1 and CDR2: GTSNPN, SVGIG (reference sequence). The CDR3 covers 13 residues.

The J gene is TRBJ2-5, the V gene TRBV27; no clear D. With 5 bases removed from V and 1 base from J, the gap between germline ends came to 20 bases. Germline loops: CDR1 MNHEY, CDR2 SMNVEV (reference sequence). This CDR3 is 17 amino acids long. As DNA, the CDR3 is TGTGCCAGCAGTACGGACGTCCGTGGAGTCAGCCAAGAGACCCAGTACTTC. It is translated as CASSTDVRGVSQETQYF.